A selection of T cell receptor beta chains follows, all from one sample in a study of PD-1 blockade in classical Hodgkin lymphoma. Profiling relied on immunoSEQ multiplex PCR, and the TCRdb table lists in-frame clones only, not all of them. The sample shows around 50,000 clones, around 76% of them seen only once. The sample consisted of peripheral blood mononuclear cells (PBMCs), taken before the fourth cycle of nivolumab. The receptors were gathered from a human donor with classical Hodgkin lymphoma. The CDR3 runs from the conserved cysteine through the conserved F or W. Fields, in order: V gene, clone size, J gene, D gene, CDR3 DNA, CDR3 protein. The D gene is left open where the match is weak. Not all rows give a size; the values are once, few, many and, for expanded clones, a class.

V: TRBV7-8
size: few
J: TRBJ2-1
D: TRBD1
DNA: TGTGCCAGCATCCCCCGACAGGGGCGTCCCTCTGCCTCCTACAATGAGCAGTTCTTC
CDR3: CASIPRQGRPSASYNEQFF

V: TRBV4-1
size: .
J: TRBJ2-2
D: TRBD2
DNA: TGCGCCAGCAGCCAAACCACTAGCGGGGGGAACACCGGGGAGCTGTTTTTT
CDR3: CASSQTTSGGNTGELFF

V: TRBV10-3
size: .
J: TRBJ1-5
D: .
DNA: TGTGCCATCAGTGAGCCCTACAATCAGCCCCAGCATTTT
CDR3: CAISEPYNQPQHF

V: TRBV7-2
size: .
J: TRBJ2-2
D: TRBD2
DNA: TGTGCCAGCAGCTTAGGAGGGAGGGAGACCGGGGAGCTGTTTTTT
CDR3: CASSLGGRETGELFF

V: TRBV30
size: .
J: TRBJ2-7
D: TRBD2
DNA: TGTGCCTGGAGCCTCGGGGCTAGCGGGAGGGCCGGTTACGAGCAGTACTTC
CDR3: CAWSLGASGRAGYEQYF

V: TRBV7-2
size: .
J: TRBJ2-7
D: .
DNA: TGTGCCAGCAGCTTTGGACTTGTGTACGAGCAGTACTTC
CDR3: CASSFGLVYEQYF

V: TRBV10-3
size: .
J: TRBJ2-3
D: TRBD1
DNA: TGTGCCACTCGGACTGCGGGACAGGGGGGGGGTAGCACAGATACGCAGTATTTT
CDR3: CATRTAGQGGGSTDTQYF

V: TRBV30
size: .
J: TRBJ1-1
D: .
DNA: TGTGCCTGGACTTCGGGCCCTGAAGCTTTCTTT
CDR3: CAWTSGPEAFF

V: TRBV18
size: .
J: TRBJ2-1
D: TRBD2
DNA: TGTGCCAGCTCACCTCCAAGCGGGAGGGCCTACAATGAGCAGTTCTTC
CDR3: CASSPPSGRAYNEQFF

V: TRBV28
size: once
J: TRBJ1-5
D: .
DNA: TGTGCCAGCAGTTTACTCCAGAAGGGCAATCAGCCCCAGCATTTT
CDR3: CASSLLQKGNQPQHF

V: TRBV27
size: .
J: TRBJ2-7
D: .
DNA: TGTGCCAGCAGTTCTACCCGGGACGGGGCCTACGAGCAGTACTTC
CDR3: CASSSTRDGAYEQYF

V: TRBV18
size: .
J: TRBJ2-3
D: TRBD2
DNA: TGTGCCAGCTCACCTTCATCTAGCGGGAGTAACGCAGATACGCAGTATTTT
CDR3: CASSPSSSGSNADTQYF

V: TRBV7-2
size: .
J: TRBJ1-5
D: .
DNA: TGTGCCAGCAGCCAGGACCCGCTAACTCAGCCCCAGCATTTT
CDR3: CASSQDPLTQPQHF

V: TRBV7-2
size: few
J: TRBJ2-7
D: .
DNA: TGTGCCAGCAGCCGTGAGGCGTCGAGCTCCTACGAGCAGTACTTC
CDR3: CASSREASSSYEQYF

V: TRBV2
size: .
J: TRBJ1-1
D: .
DNA: TGTGCCAGCAGTGGCCTGGGGGCCACTGAAGCTTTCTTT
CDR3: CASSGLGATEAFF

V: TRBV12-5
size: many
J: TRBJ1-5
D: .
DNA: TGTGCTAGTGGTTTGACGGGACCAGGGGACCAGCCCCAGCATTTT
CDR3: CASGLTGPGDQPQHF

V: TRBV7-2
size: .
J: TRBJ2-1
D: TRBD2
DNA: TGTGCCAGCAGCACGGCCGGGACTAGCGGTTACAATGAGCAGTTCTTC
CDR3: CASSTAGTSGYNEQFF

V: TRBV27
size: .
J: TRBJ2-5
D: .
DNA: TGTGCCAGCAGCACAGGGACCTCCGGGCCAGGGGAGACCCAGTACTTC
CDR3: CASSTGTSGPGETQYF

V: TRBV21-1
size: .
J: TRBJ2-1
D: .
DNA: TGTGCCAGCAGCAATGACGTCGGGCGGGAGGGCCTAAATGAGCAGTTCTTC
CDR3: CASSNDVGREGLNEQFF

V: TRBV18
size: .
J: TRBJ2-1
D: .
DNA: TGTGCCAGCTCACCACCGGGGGTCTCCTACAATGAGCAGTTCTTC
CDR3: CASSPPGVSYNEQFF

V: TRBV30
size: .
J: TRBJ1-6
D: .
DNA: TGTGCCTGGAGTGAGGGTTGGGGCCTGAATTCACCCCTCCACTTT
CDR3: CAWSEGWGLNSPLHF

V: TRBV6-1
size: many
J: TRBJ1-1
D: .
DNA: TGTGCCAGCAGTGTTGAGGGGTCCACTGAAGCTTTCTTT
CDR3: CASSVEGSTEAFF

V: TRBV7-2
size: .
J: TRBJ2-1
D: .
DNA: TGTGCCAGCAGCACCCGACAGTTGCCTGAGCAGTTCTTC
CDR3: CASSTRQLPEQFF

V: TRBV7-9
size: .
J: TRBJ1-2
D: .
DNA: TGTGCCAGCAGCTTATTTGAAGGGATTAACTATGGCTACACCTTC
CDR3: CASSLFEGINYGYTF

V: TRBV11-2
size: .
J: TRBJ2-3
D: .
DNA: TGTGCCAGCAGCTTGTTCCCGGTAGCCGGGTTCACAGATACGCAGTATTTT
CDR3: CASSLFPVAGFTDTQYF

V: TRBV6-1
size: .
J: TRBJ2-1
D: .
DNA: TGTGCCAGCAGTGGCAATGAGCAGTTCTTC
CDR3: CASSGNEQFF

V: TRBV4-3
size: .
J: TRBJ1-2
D: .
DNA: TGCGCCAGCAGCCAAAAAGGCACTATCGGACCCTCGGGGTCAAACTATGGCTACACCTTC
CDR3: CASSQKGTIGPSGSNYGYTF